This T cell receptor (beta chain) derives from a study of T cell responses to AZD1222 COVID-19 vaccine. Looking at the study overall: The analysis combined second doses at about 4 or about 12 weeks.

Here immunoSEQ multiplex PCR was the method, and the copy in TCRdb shows in-frame clones only, minus some. The sample includes about 150,000 clones, 93% of them seen just once. On this clone itself: Its antigen remains unidentified.

Study-level points and caveats: Clonal diversity was possibly underestimated, and the donors were mostly white British, with more females. Of spike-specific TCRs, nearly half reportedly target regions left unmutated in variants. Repertoires were sampled only after the peak T cell response.

The CDR3 is made up of 15 amino acids. Germline assignment: CDR1 SGDLS and CDR2 YYNGEE. Trimming took 3 bases from V and 6 from J; bases not matched to a gene: 9. The TCR comes from an adult in good health. The source material was peripheral blood, sampled on day 0 of AZD1222 vaccination. This rearrangement joins TRBV9 to TRBJ1-2; 9 bases are shared with TRBD1. The CDR3 sequence: CASSGLDRGVHGYTF. DNA of the CDR3: TGTGCCAGCAGCGGGTTGGACAGGGGCGTTCATGGCTACACCTTC.